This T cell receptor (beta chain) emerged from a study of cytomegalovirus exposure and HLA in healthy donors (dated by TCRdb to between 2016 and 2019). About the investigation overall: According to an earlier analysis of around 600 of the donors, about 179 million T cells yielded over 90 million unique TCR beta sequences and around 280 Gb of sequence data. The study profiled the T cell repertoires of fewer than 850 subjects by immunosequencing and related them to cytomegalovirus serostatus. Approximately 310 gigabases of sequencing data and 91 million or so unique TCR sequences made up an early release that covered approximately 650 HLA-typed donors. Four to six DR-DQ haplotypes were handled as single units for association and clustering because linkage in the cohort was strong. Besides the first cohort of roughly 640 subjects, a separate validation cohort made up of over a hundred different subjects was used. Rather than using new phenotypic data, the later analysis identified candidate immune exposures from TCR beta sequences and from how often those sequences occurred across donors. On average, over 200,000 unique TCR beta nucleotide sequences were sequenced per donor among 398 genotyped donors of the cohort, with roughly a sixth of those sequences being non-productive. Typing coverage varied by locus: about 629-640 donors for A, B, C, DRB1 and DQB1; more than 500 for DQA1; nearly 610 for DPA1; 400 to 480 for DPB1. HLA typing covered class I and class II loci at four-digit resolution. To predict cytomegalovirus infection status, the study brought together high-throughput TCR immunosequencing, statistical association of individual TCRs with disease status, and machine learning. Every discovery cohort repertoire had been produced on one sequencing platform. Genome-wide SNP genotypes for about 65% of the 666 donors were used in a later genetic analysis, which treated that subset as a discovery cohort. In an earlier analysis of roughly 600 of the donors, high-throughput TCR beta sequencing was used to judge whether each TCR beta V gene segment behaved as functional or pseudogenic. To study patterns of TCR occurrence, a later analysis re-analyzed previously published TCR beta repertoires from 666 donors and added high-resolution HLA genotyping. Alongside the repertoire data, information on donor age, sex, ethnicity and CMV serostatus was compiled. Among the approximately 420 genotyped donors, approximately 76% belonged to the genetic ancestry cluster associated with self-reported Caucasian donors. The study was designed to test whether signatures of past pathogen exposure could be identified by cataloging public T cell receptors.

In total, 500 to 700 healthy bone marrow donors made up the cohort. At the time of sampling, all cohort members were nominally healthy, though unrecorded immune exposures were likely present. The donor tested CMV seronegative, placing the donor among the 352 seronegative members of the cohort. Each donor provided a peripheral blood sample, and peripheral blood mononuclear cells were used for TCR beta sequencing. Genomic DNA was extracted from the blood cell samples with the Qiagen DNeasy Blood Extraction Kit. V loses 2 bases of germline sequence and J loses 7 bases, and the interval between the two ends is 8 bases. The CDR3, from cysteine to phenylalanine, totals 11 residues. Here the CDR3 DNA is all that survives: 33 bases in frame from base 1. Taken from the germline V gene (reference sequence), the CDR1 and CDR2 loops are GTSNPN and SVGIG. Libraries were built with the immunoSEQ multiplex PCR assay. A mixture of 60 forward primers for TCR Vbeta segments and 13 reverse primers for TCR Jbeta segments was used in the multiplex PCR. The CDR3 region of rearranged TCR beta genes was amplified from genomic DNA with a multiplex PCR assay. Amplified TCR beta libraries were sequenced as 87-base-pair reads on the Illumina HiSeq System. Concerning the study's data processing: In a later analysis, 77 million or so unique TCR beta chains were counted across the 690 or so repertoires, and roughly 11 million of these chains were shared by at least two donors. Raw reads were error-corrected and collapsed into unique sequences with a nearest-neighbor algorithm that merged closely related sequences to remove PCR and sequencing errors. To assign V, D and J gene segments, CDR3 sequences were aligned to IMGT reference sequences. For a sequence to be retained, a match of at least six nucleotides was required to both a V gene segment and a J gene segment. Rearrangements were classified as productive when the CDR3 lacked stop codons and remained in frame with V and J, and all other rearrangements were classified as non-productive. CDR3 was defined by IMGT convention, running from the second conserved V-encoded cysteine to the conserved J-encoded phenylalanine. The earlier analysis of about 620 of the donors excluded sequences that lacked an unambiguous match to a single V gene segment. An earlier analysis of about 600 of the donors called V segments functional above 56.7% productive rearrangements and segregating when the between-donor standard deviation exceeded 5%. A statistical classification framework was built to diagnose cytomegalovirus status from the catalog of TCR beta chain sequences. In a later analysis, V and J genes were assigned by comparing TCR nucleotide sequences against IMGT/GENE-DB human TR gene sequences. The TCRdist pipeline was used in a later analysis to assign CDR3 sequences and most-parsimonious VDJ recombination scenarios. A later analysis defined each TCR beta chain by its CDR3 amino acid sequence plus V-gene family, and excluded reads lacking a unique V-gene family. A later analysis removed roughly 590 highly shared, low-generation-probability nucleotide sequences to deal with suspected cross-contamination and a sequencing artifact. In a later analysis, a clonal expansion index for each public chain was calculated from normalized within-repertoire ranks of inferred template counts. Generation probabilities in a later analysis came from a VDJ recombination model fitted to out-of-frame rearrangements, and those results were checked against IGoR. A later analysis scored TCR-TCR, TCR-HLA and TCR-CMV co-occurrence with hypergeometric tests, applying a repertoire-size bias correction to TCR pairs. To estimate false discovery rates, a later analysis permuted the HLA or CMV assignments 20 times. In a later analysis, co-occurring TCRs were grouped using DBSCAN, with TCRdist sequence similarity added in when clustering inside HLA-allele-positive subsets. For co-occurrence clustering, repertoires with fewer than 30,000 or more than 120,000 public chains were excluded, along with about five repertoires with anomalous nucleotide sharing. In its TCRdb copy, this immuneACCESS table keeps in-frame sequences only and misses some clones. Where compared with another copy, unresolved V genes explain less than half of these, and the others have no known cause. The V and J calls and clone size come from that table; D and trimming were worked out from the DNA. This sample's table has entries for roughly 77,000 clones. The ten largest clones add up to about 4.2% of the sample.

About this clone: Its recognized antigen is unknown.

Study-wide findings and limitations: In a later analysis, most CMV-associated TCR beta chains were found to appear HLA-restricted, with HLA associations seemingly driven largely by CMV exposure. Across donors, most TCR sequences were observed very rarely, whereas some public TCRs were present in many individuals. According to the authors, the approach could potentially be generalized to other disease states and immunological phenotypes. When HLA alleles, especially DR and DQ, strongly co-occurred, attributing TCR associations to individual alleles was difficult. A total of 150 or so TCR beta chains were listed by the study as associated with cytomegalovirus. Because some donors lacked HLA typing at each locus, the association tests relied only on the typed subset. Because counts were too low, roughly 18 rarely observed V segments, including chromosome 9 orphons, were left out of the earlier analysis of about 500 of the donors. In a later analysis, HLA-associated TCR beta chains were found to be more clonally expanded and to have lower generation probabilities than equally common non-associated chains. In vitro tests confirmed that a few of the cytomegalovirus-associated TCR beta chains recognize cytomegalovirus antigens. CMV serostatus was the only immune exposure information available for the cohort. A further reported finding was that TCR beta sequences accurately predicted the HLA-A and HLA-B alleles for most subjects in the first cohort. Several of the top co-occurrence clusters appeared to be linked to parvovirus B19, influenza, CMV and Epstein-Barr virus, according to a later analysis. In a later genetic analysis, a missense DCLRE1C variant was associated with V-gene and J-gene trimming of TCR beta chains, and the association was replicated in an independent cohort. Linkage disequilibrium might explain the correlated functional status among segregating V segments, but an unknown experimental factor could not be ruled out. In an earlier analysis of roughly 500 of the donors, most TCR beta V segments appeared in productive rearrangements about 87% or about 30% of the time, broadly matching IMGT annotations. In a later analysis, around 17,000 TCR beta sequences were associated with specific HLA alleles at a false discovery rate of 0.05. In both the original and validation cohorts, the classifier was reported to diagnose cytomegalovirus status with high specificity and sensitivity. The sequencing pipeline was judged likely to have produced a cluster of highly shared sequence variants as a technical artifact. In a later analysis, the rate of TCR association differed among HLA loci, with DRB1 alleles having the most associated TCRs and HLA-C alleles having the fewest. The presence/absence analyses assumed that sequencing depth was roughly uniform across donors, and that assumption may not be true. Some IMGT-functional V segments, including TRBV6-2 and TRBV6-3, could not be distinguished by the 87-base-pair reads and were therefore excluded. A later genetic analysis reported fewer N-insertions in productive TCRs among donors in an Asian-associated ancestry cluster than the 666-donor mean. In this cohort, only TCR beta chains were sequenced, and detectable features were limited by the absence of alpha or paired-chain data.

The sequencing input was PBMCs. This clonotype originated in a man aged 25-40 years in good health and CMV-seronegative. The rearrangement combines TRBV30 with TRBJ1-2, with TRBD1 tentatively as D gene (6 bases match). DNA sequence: TGTGCCTGGAGTATAGGGGGTGGCTACACCTTC. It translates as CAWSIGGGYTF.